This T cell receptor (beta chain) was captured in a study of T cells in Graves' hyperthyroidism and ophthalmopathy. Study overall: Peripheral blood draws took place at initial diagnosis, ahead of any treatment.

The germline gives CDR1 KGHDR, CDR2 SFDVKD. V lost 6 bases, J lost 7 bases, and 9 bases lay in between. There are 11 residues in the CDR3. Diagnostic decisions used clinical symptoms, serum thyroxine and TRAb, thyroid ultrasound and orbital computed tomography. This clonotype was seen at least ten times. No antigen is known for it. Study observations and caveats: In validation, the model predicted ophthalmopathy. These predictions came a median approximately six months before onset.

Researchers took RNA transcripts and amplified the TCR beta CDR3 regions from them. The HTBI primer set was used in a first-round RT-PCR of the TCR CDR3. A single record per CDR3 protein comes from TCRdb applying MiXCR to the multiplex PCR reads. This table holds approximately 200,000 distinct CDR3 sequences, around 20% found once. This TCR came from a man in his forties or fifties with Graves' hyperthyroidism. This rearrangement joins TRBV24-1 to TRBJ2-7, with TRBD2 as a possible D gene (6 bases). The specimen was blood. In DNA form, the CDR3 reads TGTGCCACCAGTTCGGCGGGGGAGCAGTACTTC. Encoded protein: CATSSAGEQYF.